This TCR beta chain was profiled in a study of blood T cell repertoires in COVID-19. Overall study context: COVID-19 samples from acute and convalescent phases originated in the United States, Italy and Spain. Sample material is recorded as cDNA or gDNA derived from T cells, B-cell-depleted T cells, or PBMCs.

In the source study's methods: By means of reference gene primer amplification, nucleated cell counts were estimated. The data were produced by immunoSEQ multiplex PCR, yet TCRdb's version contains in-frame clones alone and is incomplete. V, J and clone size reflect that table, while D and trimming were determined from the DNA. Seen here are some 150,000 clones, approximately 84% observed once, and the top ten hold more than 40%. V lost 2 bases and J lost 3; bases outside the gene matches: 4. The CDR3 covers 15 residues. CDR1 and CDR2 (germline): LGHNT, FRNRAP. This clone was seen only once. This TCR was recovered from a human donor in a cohort sampled during active COVID-19. Sequenced input: peripheral blood. The chain uses TRBV12-5 and TRBJ2-1, with TRBD1 matching over 7 bases. The CDR3: CASGLLQGSYNEQFF. The CDR3 DNA is TGTGCTAGTGGTTTGTTACAGGGGAGCTACAATGAGCAGTTCTTC.